This T cell receptor beta chain was found in a study of CD8+CD57+ T cells in acquired aplastic anemia. The wider study: 3 to 4 ug was the average amount of DNA from sorted CD4+ and CD8+ cells. Whole-study results and caveats: Overlap between patients and controls comprised 25 to 30 CD8+ CDR3 sequences.

Only patients with CD8+CD57+ cell expansion on flow cytometry were chosen for sequencing. The enrolled patients all had severe acquired aplastic anemia. Regarding this clonotype: Its target is unknown.

The CDR3 runs to 15 residues. The V and J ends lost 0 bases and 4 bases respectively, with 12 bases between them. The germline V gene encodes CDR1 ENHRY and CDR2 SYGVKD. Genomic DNA templated the TCR beta VDJ and CDR3 profiling. TCRdb processed the reads anew with MiXCR; each CDR3 protein has one entry. The sample consists of roughly 150,000 distinct CDR3 sequences, around half of them appearing once. The sample consisted of sorted CD4+, CD8+, or CD8+CD57+ T cells (not recorded which) from PBMCs. This receptor was identified in a human donor with aplastic anemia. This sequence joins TRBV10-3 and TRBJ1-1; the D gene is possibly TRBD1 (6 bases). The CDR3 DNA reads as TGTGCCATCAGTGAGTCTCAGGGGTTTGGCACTGAAGCTTTCTTT. The encoded protein is CAISESQGFGTEAFF.